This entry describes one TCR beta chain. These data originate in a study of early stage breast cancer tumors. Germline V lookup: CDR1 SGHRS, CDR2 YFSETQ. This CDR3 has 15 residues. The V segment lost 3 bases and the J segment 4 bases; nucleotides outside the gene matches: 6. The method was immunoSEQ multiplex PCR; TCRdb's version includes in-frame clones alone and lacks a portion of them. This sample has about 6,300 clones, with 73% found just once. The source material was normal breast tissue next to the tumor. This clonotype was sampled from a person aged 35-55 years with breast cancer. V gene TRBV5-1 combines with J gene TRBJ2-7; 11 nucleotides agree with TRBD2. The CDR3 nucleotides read TGCGCCAGCAGCTCGCCCGGGACTAGCGGATACGAGCAGTACTTC. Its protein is CASSSPGTSGYEQYF.